The 18 T cell receptor beta chains presented below share a single source sample, sequenced in a study of CD8 T cells in Susac syndrome. An amount of RNA that ranged from roughly 0.5 to 1 ug was reverse transcribed with random hexamers. From the immunoSEQ multiplex PCR reads, TCRdb called clonotypes with MiXCR, one entry per CDR3 protein. The sample lists some 170,000 distinct CDR3 sequences; approximately 95% were seen once. Specimen: CD4+ T cells from PBMCs. Source of these receptors: a human donor in good health.

The gene calls are TRBV5-4 and TRBJ2-7; the match to TRBD1 covers 9 bases. CDR3 length equals 15 residues. CDR1 is SGHNT and CDR2 is YYREEE in the germline V gene (reference sequence). Germline trimming cut 0 bases from V and 5 bases from J; bases unmatched to any gene: 6. DNA for the CDR3: TGTGCCAGCAGCTTGGACACAGGGGGCGGCGACGAGCAGTACTTC. Amino acids: CASSLDTGGGDEQYF. Variable domain in full (rest from reference TRBV5-4 and TRBJ2-7): ETGVTQSPTHLIKTRGQQVTLRCSSQSGHNTVSWYQQALGQGPQFIFQYYREEENGRGNFPPRFSGLQFPNYSSELNVNALELDDSALYLCASSLDTGGGDEQYFGPGTRLTVT.

This clonotype was picked up a small number of times. The chain links TRBV29-1 to TRBJ2-4, with 10 nucleotides matching TRBD1. V lost 4 bases, J lost 8 bases, and 5 bases stayed unmatched. Germline-derived CDR1 and CDR2 are SQVTM and ANQGSEA. The CDR3 is 13 residues long. DNA of the CDR3: TGCAGCGTTGGACAGGGGGCGTTGGACATTCAGTACTTC. This encodes CSVGQGALDIQYF.

The J gene is TRBJ1-5, the V gene TRBV20-1; TRBD1 might be the D (6 bases). The CDR3 contains 17 residues. CDR1 is DFQATT, CDR2 SNEGSKA, per germline (reference sequence). The germline V and J ends were trimmed by 0 bases and 2 bases, with 17 bases remaining between them. Written as DNA, the CDR3 is TGCAGTGCTAGAGATCAGGGGTGGGTAGCGGGCAATCAGCCCCAGCATTTT. Translating gives CSARDQGWVAGNQPQHF.

This chain joins TRBV30 and TRBJ2-7; 7 bases fit TRBD2. The CDR3 has 13 amino acids. Germline CDR1 and CDR2: GTSNPN and SVGIG (reference sequence). V was clipped by 2 bases and J by 3 bases; unmatched bases: 4. CDR3 DNA sequence: TGTGCCTGGAGTCAAGGACTAGTCTACGAGCAGTACTTC. Residues: CAWSQGLVYEQYF.

The CDR3 sequence is CASSQGSARRADEQFF. CDR3 coding DNA: TGTGCCAGCAGCCAAGGGTCCGCGCGGAGGGCCGATGAGCAGTTCTTC. The V gene is TRBV3-1, the J gene TRBJ2-1, with D tentatively TRBD2 (6 bases). Germline V gene data show CDR1 as LGHDT and CDR2 as YNNKEL (reference sequence). This CDR3 region has 16 residues. Trimming cost V 1 base and J 8 bases, with 18 bases left between them.

The chain couples TRBV7-2 to TRBJ2-7; the match to TRBD2 covers 9 bases. Germline trimming cut 1 base from V and 4 bases from J; bases unmatched to any gene: 5. The CDR3 totals 15 residues. The germline CDR1 and CDR2 sequences are SGHTA and FQGNSA. The CDR3 DNA follows: TGTGCCAGCAGCTTAGGTGCGGGAGGGTCGTACGAGCAGTACTTC. It codes for CASSLGAGGSYEQYF. The complete variable domain, with remaining parts taken from reference TRBV7-2 and TRBJ2-7, reads GAGVSQSPSNKVTEKGKDVELRCDPISGHTALYWYRQSLGQGLEFLIYFQGNSAPDKSGLPSDRFSAERTGGSVSTLTIQRTQQEDSAVYLCASSLGAGGSYEQYFGPGTRLTVT.

The chain couples TRBV12-3 or TRBV12-4 to TRBJ2-1, with TRBD2 as a possible D gene (5 bases). The CDR3 is made up of 15 amino acids. Trimming removed 3 bases at V and 5 bases at J, with 14 bases between. Here the CDR3 reads CASSFHGEWNNEQFF. In DNA, the CDR3 is TGTGCCAGCAGTTTCCACGGGGAGTGGAACAATGAGCAGTTCTTC.

The V gene is TRBV20-1, the J gene TRBJ2-7; 8 bases align to TRBD2. Germline V CDR1 and CDR2: DFQATT, SNEGSKA (reference sequence). The CDR3 has 13 amino acids. V was pared by 6 bases and J by 2 bases, with 6 bases of the junction left unmatched. CDR3 coding DNA: TGCAGTGCAAGCGGGAGCGGGGCCTACGAGCAGTACTTC. Translating gives CSASGSGAYEQYF.

V gene TRBV25-1 combines with J gene TRBJ1-5; no definite D call. The germline V and J ends were trimmed by 5 bases and 0 bases, with 8 bases remaining between them. The CDR3 covers 14 residues. Germline V gives CDR1 MGHDK, CDR2 SYGVNS. CDR3 DNA: TGTGCCAGCAGTAGATGGTATAGCAATCAGCCCCAGCATTTT. It translates to CASSRWYSNQPQHF.

V and J are TRBV29-1 and TRBJ1-5; D perhaps matches TRBD1 (5 bases). This CDR3 has 16 residues. V was cut by 1 base and J by 5 bases, with 18 bases left in between. The V gene's germline CDR1 is SQVTM and CDR2 ANQGSEA. The CDR3 spells CSVEVFVWGNDQPQHF. Here the CDR3 DNA reads TGCAGCGTTGAAGTTTTTGTTTGGGGGAACGATCAGCCCCAGCATTTT.

The chain has TRBV14 and TRBJ2-1, with D possibly TRBD2 on 6 matching bases. V was pared by 3 bases and J by 14 bases, with 20 bases between. Per germline, CDR1 SGHDN and CDR2 FVKESK. This CDR3 region has 14 residues. The CDR3 loop reads CASSQRGLGTSEFF. The CDR3 DNA is TGTGCCAGCAGCCAGCGGGGTCTAGGGACCAGTGAGTTCTTC.

This rearrangement joins TRBV24-1 to TRBJ2-5; TRBD1 matches at 7 bases. CDR1 KGHDR and CDR2 SFDVKD come from the germline V gene. The CDR3 length is 14 residues. Germline trimming cut 2 bases from V and 2 bases from J; bases unmatched to any gene: 1. The CDR3 sequence: CATSDSGQQETQYF. DNA for the CDR3: TGTGCCACCAGTGATTCGGGACAGCAAGAGACCCAGTACTTC.

The chain joins TRBV7-2 to TRBJ1-5; D unresolved. CDR1 and CDR2 (germline): SGHTA, FQGNSA. The CDR3 runs 14 residues. Trimming stripped 2 bases from V and 5 bases from J, with 10 bases between. The CDR3 DNA sequence: TGTGCCAGCAGCTTATACAGAGCTGATCAGCCCCAGCATTTT. Amino acid sequence: CASSLYRADQPQHF. The full variable domain, in which reference TRBV7-2 and TRBJ1-5 provide the parts outside the CDR3, is GAGVSQSPSNKVTEKGKDVELRCDPISGHTALYWYRQSLGQGLEFLIYFQGNSAPDKSGLPSDRFSAERTGGSVSTLTIQRTQQEDSAVYLCASSLYRADQPQHFGDGTRLSIL.

In its sample, this clonotype was seen once. V gene TRBV5-4 combines with J gene TRBJ2-7; 8 bases map to TRBD2. The CDR3 runs 16 residues. Germline V gene lookup returns CDR1 SGHNT and CDR2 YYREEE (reference sequence). V lost 2 bases, J lost 0 bases, and 7 bases stayed unmatched. DNA for the CDR3: TGTGCCAGCAGCTTCAACCCCGGGACTAGCTCCTACGAGCAGTACTTC. Its translation: CASSFNPGTSSYEQYF.

The V gene is TRBV24-1, the J gene TRBJ1-2; D is undetermined. V shed 4 bases and J shed 3 bases, with 5 bases lying between them. The length of the CDR3 is 12 residues. The germline V gene has CDR1 KGHDR and CDR2 SFDVKD. This CDR3 is CATSDIHYGYTF. The CDR3 bases are TGTGCCACCAGTGACATACACTATGGCTACACCTTC.

J is TRBJ1-1 and V is TRBV6-5; D gene uncertain. V lost 2 bases to trimming and J lost 0 bases, with 7 bases between them. This CDR3 is 14 amino acids long. Germline V lookup: CDR1 MNHEY, CDR2 SVGAGI. The CDR3 DNA reads TGTGCCAGCAGTTACGCCGAGATGAACACTGAAGCTTTCTTT. Protein: CASSYAEMNTEAFF.

The J gene is TRBJ2-4, the V gene TRBV20-1, with D perhaps assigned TRBD1 or TRBD2 (5 bases each). The CDR3 runs to 15 residues. The V gene's germline CDR1 is DFQATT and CDR2 SNEGSKA (reference sequence). Between the trimmed V and J ends, which lost 6 bases and 4 bases, there was a span of 19 bases. The CDR3 DNA is TGCAGTGCCCGAGGGGTCGGAGGACCAAAAAACATTCAGTACTTC. As protein: CSARGVGGPKNIQYF.

V usage is TRBV6-5 and J usage is TRBJ1-5, with D possibly TRBD1 on 5 matching bases. The CDR3 runs 15 residues. V gave up 0 bases and J gave up 3 bases, with 9 bases separating them. In germline, CDR1 is MNHEY, CDR2 SVGAGI. The CDR3 nucleotides are TGTGCCAGCAGTTACTCAGCGACAGTCAATCAGCCCCAGCATTTT. Translation gives CASSYSATVNQPQHF.